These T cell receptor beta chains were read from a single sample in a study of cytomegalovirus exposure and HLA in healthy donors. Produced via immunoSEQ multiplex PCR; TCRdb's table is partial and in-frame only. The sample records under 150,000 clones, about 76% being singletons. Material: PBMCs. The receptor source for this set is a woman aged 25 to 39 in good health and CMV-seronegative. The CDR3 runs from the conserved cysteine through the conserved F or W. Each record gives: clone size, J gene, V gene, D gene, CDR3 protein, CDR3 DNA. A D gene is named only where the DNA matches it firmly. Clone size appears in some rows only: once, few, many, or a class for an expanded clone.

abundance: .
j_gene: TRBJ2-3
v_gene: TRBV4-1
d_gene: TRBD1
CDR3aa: CASSQAPGQGTDTQYF
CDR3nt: TGCGCCAGCAGCCAAGCTCCGGGACAGGGCACAGATACGCAGTATTTT

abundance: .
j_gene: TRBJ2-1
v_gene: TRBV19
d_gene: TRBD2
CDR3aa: CASSPGTSGYNEQFF
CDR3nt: TGTGCCAGTAGTCCCGGGACTAGCGGTTACAATGAGCAGTTCTTC

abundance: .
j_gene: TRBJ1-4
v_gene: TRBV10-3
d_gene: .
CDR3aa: CAISEDRDEKLFF
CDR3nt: TGTGCCATCAGTGAGGACAGAGATGAAAAACTGTTTTTT

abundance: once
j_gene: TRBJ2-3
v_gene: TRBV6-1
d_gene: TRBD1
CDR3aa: CASRMRDRSTDTQYF
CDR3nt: TGTGCCAGCAGGATGAGGGACAGGAGCACAGATACGCAGTATTTT

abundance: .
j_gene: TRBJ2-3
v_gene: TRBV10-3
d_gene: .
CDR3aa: CAPSGIPSSTDTQYF
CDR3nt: TGTGCCCCATCTGGCATTCCTTCTAGCACAGATACGCAGTATTTT

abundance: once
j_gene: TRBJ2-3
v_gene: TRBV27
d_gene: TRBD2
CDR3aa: CASWLADTDTQYF
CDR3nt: TGTGCCAGCTGGCTAGCGGACACAGATACGCAGTATTTT

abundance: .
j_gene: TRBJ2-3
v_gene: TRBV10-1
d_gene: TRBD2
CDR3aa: CATGTSGSRGADTQYF
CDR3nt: TGCGCCACCGGGACTAGCGGGAGTAGGGGGGCAGATACGCAGTATTTT

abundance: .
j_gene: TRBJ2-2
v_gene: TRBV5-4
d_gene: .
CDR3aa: CASSLDNSNTGELFF
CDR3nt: TGTGCCAGCAGCTTGGATAACAGTAACACCGGGGAGCTGTTTTTT

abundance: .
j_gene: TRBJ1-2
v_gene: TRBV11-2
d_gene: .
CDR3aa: CASSLLVAAYGYTF
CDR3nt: TGTGCCAGCAGCTTACTCGTGGCAGCGTATGGCTACACCTTC

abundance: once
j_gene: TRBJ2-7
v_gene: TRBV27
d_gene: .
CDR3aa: CASSLNYGGYEQYF
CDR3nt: TGTGCCAGCAGTTTAAATTACGGTGGCTACGAGCAGTACTTC

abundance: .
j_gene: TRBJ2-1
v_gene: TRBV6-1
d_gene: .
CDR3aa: CASSELSLRRNEQFF
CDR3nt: TGTGCCAGCAGTGAACTTAGCTTACGGAGGAATGAGCAGTTCTTC

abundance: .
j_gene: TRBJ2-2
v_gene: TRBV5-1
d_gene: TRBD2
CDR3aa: CASSLGAGAGELFF
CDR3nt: TGCGCCAGCAGCTTGGGAGCGGGAGCCGGGGAGCTGTTTTTT

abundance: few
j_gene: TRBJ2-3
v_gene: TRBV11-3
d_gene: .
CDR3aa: CASSSDREGLNTQYF
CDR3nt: TGTGCCAGCAGCTCGGACAGGGAGGGACTAAATACGCAGTATTTT

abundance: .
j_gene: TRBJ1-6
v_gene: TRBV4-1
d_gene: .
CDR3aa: CASSQGSSPLHF
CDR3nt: TGCGCCAGCAGCCAAGGTAGTTCACCCCTCCACTTT

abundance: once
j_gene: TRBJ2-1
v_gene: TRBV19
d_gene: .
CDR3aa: CASSTRFGGNNEQFF
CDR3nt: TGTGCCAGTAGTACCCGGTTTGGAGGTAACAATGAGCAGTTCTTC

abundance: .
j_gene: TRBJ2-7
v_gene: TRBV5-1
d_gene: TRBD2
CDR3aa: CASSLWASGGQKAYEQYF
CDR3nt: TGCGCCAGCAGCTTGTGGGCTAGCGGGGGTCAAAAAGCTTACGAGCAGTACTTC

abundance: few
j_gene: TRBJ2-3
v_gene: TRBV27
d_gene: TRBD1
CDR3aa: CASTTGGRGTQYF
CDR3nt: TGTGCCAGCACTACAGGGGGCCGGGGGACGCAGTATTTT

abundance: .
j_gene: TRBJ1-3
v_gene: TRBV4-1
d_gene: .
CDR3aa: CASSQGGARGAVGNTIYF
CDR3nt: TGCGCCAGCAGCCAAGGGGGGGCGCGGGGGGCGGTTGGAAACACCATATATTTT

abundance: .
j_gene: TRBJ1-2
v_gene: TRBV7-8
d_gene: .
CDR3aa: CASSLSPAGANYGYTF
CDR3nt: TGTGCCAGCAGCTTATCTCCGGCAGGGGCTAACTATGGCTACACCTTC

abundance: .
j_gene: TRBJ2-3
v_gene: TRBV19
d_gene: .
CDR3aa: CASSIGGSTDTQYF
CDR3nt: TGTGCCAGTAGTATTGGCGGGAGCACAGATACGCAGTATTTT

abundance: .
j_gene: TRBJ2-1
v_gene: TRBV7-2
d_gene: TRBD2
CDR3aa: CASSFSGRLNEQFF
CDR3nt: TGTGCCAGCAGCTTCAGCGGGAGGCTCAATGAGCAGTTCTTC

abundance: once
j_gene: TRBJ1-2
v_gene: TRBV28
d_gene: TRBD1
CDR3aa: CASSLGTVNYGYTF
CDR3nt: TGTGCCAGCAGTTTAGGGACAGTAAACTATGGCTACACCTTC

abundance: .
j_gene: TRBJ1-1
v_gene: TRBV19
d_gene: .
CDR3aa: CATLGHFGAFF
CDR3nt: TGTGCCACCCTGGGACATTTTGGAGCTTTCTTT

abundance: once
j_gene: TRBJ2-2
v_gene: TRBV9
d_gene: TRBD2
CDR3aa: CASRSRGLADTGELFF
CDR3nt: TGTGCCAGCCGATCCCGGGGACTAGCGGACACCGGGGAGCTGTTTTTT

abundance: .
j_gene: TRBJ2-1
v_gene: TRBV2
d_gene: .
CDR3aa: CASRGGANNEQFF
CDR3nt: TGTGCCAGCAGGGGGGGAGCTAACAATGAGCAGTTCTTC

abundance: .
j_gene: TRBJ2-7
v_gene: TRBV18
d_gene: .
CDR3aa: CASSPPANSYEQYF
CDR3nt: TGTGCCAGCTCACCACCGGCCAACTCCTACGAGCAGTACTTC

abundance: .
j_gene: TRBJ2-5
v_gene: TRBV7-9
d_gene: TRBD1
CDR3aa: CASSGGQGRKTQYF
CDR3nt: TGTGCCAGCAGCGGGGGACAGGGGAGAAAGACCCAGTACTTC

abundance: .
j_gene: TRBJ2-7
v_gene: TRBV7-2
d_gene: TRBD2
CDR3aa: CASSRGDGGSSYEQYF
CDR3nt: TGTGCCAGCAGCCGGGGGGATGGCGGGAGTTCTTACGAGCAGTACTTC

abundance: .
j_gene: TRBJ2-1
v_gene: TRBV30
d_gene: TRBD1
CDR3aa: CAWTPGGYEQFF
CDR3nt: TGTGCCTGGACTCCAGGGGGATATGAGCAGTTCTTC

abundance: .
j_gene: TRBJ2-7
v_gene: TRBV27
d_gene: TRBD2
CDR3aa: CASSLTSAAYEQYF
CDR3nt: TGTGCCAGCAGTCTCACTAGCGCTGCCTACGAGCAGTACTTC

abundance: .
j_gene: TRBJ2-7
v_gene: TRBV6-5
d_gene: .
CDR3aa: CASSYSQGPYEQYF
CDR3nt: TGTGCCAGCAGTTACTCGCAGGGCCCCTACGAGCAGTACTTC

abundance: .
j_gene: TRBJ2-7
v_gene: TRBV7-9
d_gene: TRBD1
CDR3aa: CASSLAQGATDEQYF
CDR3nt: TGTGCCAGCAGCTTAGCCCAGGGGGCGACGGACGAGCAGTACTTC

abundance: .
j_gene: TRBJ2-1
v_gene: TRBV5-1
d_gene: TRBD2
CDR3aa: CASSLARGGAGGDEQFF
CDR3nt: TGCGCCAGCAGCTTGGCCCGAGGCGGGGCCGGGGGGGATGAGCAGTTCTTC

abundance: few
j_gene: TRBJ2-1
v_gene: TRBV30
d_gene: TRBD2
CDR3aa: CAWSQPGLAGGPNNEQFF
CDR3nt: TGTGCCTGGAGCCAACCGGGACTAGCGGGAGGGCCGAACAATGAGCAGTTCTTC

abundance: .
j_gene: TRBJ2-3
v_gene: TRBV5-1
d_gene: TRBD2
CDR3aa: CASRSYGTSGTDTQYF
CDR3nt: TGCGCCAGCAGGAGTTACGGGACTAGCGGCACAGATACGCAGTATTTT

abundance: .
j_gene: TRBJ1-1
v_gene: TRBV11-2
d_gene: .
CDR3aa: CASSPRGGASTEAFF
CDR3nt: TGTGCCAGCAGCCCCCGTGGGGGGGCGAGTACTGAAGCTTTCTTT

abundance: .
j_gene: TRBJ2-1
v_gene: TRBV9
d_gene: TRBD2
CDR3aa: CASSAVLAGGWNEQFF
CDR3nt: TGTGCCAGCAGCGCGGTACTAGCGGGAGGATGGAATGAGCAGTTCTTC

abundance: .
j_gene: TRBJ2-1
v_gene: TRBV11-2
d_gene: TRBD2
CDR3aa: CASSNRTSGGQNEQFF
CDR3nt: TGTGCCAGCAGCAACCGAACTAGCGGGGGACAGAATGAGCAGTTCTTC

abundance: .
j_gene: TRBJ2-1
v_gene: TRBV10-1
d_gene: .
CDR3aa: CATSQGSGRPGNEQFF
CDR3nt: TGCGCCACCTCGCAGGGGTCCGGGAGGCCGGGGAATGAGCAGTTCTTC

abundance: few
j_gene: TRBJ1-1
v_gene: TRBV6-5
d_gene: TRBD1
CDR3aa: CASRGQPPTEAFF
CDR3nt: TGTGCCAGCAGGGGACAGCCGCCGACCGAAGCTTTCTTT

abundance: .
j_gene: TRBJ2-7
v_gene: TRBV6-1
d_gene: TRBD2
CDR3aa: CASRLPRGSSYEQYF
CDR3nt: TGTGCCAGCAGGCTACCGCGGGGGAGCTCCTACGAGCAGTACTTC

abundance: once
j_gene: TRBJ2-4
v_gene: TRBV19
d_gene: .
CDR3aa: CASRDPGAKNIQYF
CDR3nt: TGTGCCAGTAGAGATCCAGGGGCCAAAAACATTCAGTACTTC

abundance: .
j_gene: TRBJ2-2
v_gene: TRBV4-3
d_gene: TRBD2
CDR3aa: CASSQGLAGSANTGELFF
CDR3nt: TGCGCCAGCAGCCAAGGACTAGCGGGATCCGCGAACACCGGGGAGCTGTTTTTT

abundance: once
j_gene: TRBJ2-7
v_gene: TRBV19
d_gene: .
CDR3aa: CASSIGGSGYEQYF
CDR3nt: TGTGCCAGTAGTATAGGCGGTAGCGGCTACGAGCAGTACTTC

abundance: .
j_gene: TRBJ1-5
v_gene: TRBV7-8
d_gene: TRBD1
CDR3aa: CASSQRQGVVSNQPQHF
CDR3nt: TGTGCCAGCAGCCAGAGACAGGGGGTGGTTAGCAATCAGCCCCAGCATTTT

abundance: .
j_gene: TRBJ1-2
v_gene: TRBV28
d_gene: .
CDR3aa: CASSLAGFDYGYTF
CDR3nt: TGTGCCAGCAGTTTGGCAGGGTTCGACTATGGCTACACCTTC

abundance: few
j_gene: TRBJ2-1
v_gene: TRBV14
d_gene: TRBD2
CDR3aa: CASSQNSGRGNEQFF
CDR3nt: TGTGCCAGCAGCCAGAATAGCGGGAGGGGCAATGAGCAGTTCTTC

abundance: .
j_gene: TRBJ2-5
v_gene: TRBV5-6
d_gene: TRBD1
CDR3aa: CASSPGTGGEETQYF
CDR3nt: TGTGCCAGCAGCCCCGGGACAGGGGGCGAAGAGACCCAGTACTTC

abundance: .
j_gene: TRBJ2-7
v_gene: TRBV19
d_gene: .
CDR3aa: CASRGAGNDYEQYF
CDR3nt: TGTGCCAGTAGGGGGGCAGGGAATGACTACGAGCAGTACTTC

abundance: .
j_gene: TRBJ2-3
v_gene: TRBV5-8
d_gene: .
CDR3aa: CASSFEATTDTQYF
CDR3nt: TGTGCCAGCAGCTTCGAAGCAACCACAGATACGCAGTATTTT

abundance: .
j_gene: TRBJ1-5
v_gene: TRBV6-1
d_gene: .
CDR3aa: CASSARGGRDSNQPQHF
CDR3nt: TGTGCCAGCAGTGCGCGAGGGGGTCGGGATAGCAATCAGCCCCAGCATTTT

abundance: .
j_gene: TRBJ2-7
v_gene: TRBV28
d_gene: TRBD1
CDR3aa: CASSFSRGSYEQYF
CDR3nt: TGTGCCAGCAGTTTCTCCAGGGGGAGCTACGAGCAGTACTTC

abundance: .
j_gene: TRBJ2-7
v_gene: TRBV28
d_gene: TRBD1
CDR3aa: CASSIPGGDHLEQYF
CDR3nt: TGTGCCAGCAGTATCCCAGGGGGCGATCACCTAGAGCAGTACTTC